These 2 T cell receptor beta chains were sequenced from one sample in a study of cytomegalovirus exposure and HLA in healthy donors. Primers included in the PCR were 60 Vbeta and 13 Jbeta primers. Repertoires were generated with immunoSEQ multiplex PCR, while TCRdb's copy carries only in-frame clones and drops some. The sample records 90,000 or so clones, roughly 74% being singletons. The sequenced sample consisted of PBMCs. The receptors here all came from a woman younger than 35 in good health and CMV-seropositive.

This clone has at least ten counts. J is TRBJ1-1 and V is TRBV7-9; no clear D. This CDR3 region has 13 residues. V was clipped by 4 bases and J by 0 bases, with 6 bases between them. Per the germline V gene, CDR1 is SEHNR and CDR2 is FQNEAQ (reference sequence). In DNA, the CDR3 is TGTGCCAGCAGCTCCCAGGTGAACACTGAAGCTTTCTTT. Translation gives CASSSQVNTEAFF.

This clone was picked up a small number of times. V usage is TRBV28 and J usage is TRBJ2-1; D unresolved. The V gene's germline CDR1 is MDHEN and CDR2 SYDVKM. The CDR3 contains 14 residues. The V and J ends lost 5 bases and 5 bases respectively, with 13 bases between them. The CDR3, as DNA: TGTGCCAGCAGTAGAAAAAACGAGAACAATGAGCAGTTCTTC. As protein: CASSRKNENNEQFF.